One sample yielded the 9 T cell receptor beta chains listed below, sequenced in a study of OX40 agonist ivuxolimab in advanced cancers. Sequencing was performed with immunoSEQ multiplex PCR; in TCRdb, only in-frame clones are kept and a portion is missing. The sample records roughly 45,000 clones, about nine tenths being singletons. Sequencing used CD4+ or CD8+ T cells sorted from blood, obtained in a trial of the OX40 agonist ivuxolimab. The receptors originated from an adult with an advanced solid tumor such as melanoma, head and neck, liver or kidney cancer.

Note on this clone: The sample holds other DNA sequences that translate to the same CDR3. J is TRBJ1-1 and V is TRBV19; tentatively, D is TRBD1 (6 bases). V gave up 3 bases and J gave up 4 bases, with 12 bases separating them. Germline V gene lookup returns CDR1 LNHDA and CDR2 SQIVND (reference sequence). CDR3 length: 14 residues. CDR3 in amino acids: CASSIGGQGTEAFF. CDR3 in DNA: TGTGCCAGTAGTATCGGGGGGCAGGGCACTGAAGCTTTCTTT.

The chain uses TRBV10-3 and TRBJ1-4, with D maybe TRBD1 (6 bases). The germline CDR1 and CDR2 sequences are ENHRY and SYGVKD. The V gene lost 0 bases and the J gene lost 4 bases, with 15 bases spanning the gap. The CDR3 contains 17 residues. The CDR3 bases are TGTGCCATCAGTGAGTCCAGGGACGGGACACTTAATGAAAAACTGTTTTTT. It specifies CAISESRDGTLNEKLFF.

The chain's CDR3 is CASSFVGDTGELFF. The CDR3, as DNA: TGTGCCAGCAGTTTCGTAGGAGACACCGGGGAGCTGTTTTTT. V is TRBV28 and J is TRBJ2-2, with no clear D. This CDR3 is 14 amino acids long. The germline V gene encodes CDR1 MDHEN and CDR2 SYDVKM. V lost 3 bases, J lost 3 bases, and 8 bases lay in between.

The chain combines TRBV5-4 with TRBJ1-3; no definite D call. CDR3 length: 15 residues. The V gene lost 1 base and the J gene lost 0 bases, with 8 bases spanning the gap. Germline V lookup: CDR1 SGHNT, CDR2 YYREEE (reference sequence). The CDR3 coding sequence is TGTGCCAGCAGCTTGCCGGAATACTCTGGAAACACCATATATTTT. This translates into CASSLPEYSGNTIYF.

The chain combines TRBV10-1 with TRBJ2-3, with 13 bases identical to TRBD2. This CDR3 contains 12 residues. Losses at the gene ends were 6 bases for V and 9 bases for J; bases not matched to a gene: 0. Germline values: CDR1 WNHNN, CDR2 SYGVQD (reference sequence). The CDR3 coding sequence is TGCGCCAGCAGGGGACTAGCGGGGACGCAGTATTTT. This translates into CASRGLAGTQYF.

Of note for this clone: Germline is not matched at one junction end, which may reflect a read error. The chain is built from TRBV7-7 and TRBJ2-1, with D perhaps matching TRBD1 (6 bases). The CDR3 is made up of 15 amino acids. Germline assignment: CDR1 SSHAT and CDR2 FNYEAQ (reference sequence). The DNA for the CDR3 is TGTGCTAGCAGCCCTGACAGGAGCTCCTACAATGAGCAGTTCTTC. Translated: CASSPDRSSYNEQFF.

V usage is TRBV5-1 and J usage is TRBJ1-1, with no clear D. This CDR3 spans 14 amino acids. Trimming took off 1 base at V and 1 base at J, with 8 bases between the two ends. Germline CDR1 is SGHRS and CDR2 is YFSETQ. CDR3 sequence reads: CASSLRWPNTEAFF. CDR3 nucleotides: TGCGCCAGCAGCTTGAGGTGGCCGAACACTGAAGCTTTCTTT. The entire variable domain, with the rest obtained from reference TRBV5-1 and TRBJ1-1, is as follows: KAGVTQTPRYLIKTRGQQVTLSCSPISGHRSVSWYQQTPGQGLQFLFEYFSETQRNKGNFPGRFSGRQFSNSRSEMNVSTLELGDSALYLCASSLRWPNTEAFFGQGTRLTVV.

The V and J genes are TRBV6-5 and TRBJ1-4; TRBD1 agrees at 10 bases. The CDR3 is 16 amino acids. Trimming took 2 bases from V and 7 from J; bases not matched to a gene: 7. Per the germline V gene, CDR1 is MNHEY and CDR2 is SVGAGI. CDR3 in DNA: TGTGCCAGCAGTTACGCGACAGGGGGCGCGAGTGAAAAACTGTTTTTT. This translates into CASSYATGGASEKLFF.

This chain uses TRBV9 with TRBJ1-2; D might be TRBD1 (5 bases). CDR3 length: 13 residues. CDR1 and CDR2 from the germline V gene are SGDLS and YYNGEE. V lost 6 bases and J 8 bases, leaving 17 bases between the germline ends. CDR3: CASTPGPARGYTF. In DNA, the CDR3 is TGTGCCAGCACCCCGGGACCTGCTCGGGGCTACACCTTC. Variable domain in full (rest from reference TRBV9 and TRBJ1-2): DSGVTQTPKHLITATGQRVTLRCSPRSGDLSVYWYQQSLDQGLQFLIQYYNGEERAKGNILERFSAQQFPDLHSELNLSSLELGDSALYFCASTPGPARGYTFGSGTRLTVV.